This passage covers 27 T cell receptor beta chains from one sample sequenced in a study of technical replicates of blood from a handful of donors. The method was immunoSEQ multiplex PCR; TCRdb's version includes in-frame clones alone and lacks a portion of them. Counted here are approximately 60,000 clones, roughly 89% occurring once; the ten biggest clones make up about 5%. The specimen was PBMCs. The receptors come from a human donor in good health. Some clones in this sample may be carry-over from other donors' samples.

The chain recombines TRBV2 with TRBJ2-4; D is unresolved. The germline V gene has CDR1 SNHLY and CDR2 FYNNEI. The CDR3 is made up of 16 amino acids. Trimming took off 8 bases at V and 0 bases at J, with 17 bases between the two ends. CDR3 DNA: TGTGCCAGCTTCAGGTCCCCAGCACTAGCCAAAAACATTCAGTACTTC. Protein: CASFRSPALAKNIQYF. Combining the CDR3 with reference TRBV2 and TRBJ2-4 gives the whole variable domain EPEVTQTPSHQVTQMGQEVILRCVPISNHLYFYWYRQILGQKVEFLVSFYNNEISEKSEIFDDQFSVERPDGSNFTLKIRSTKLEDSAMYFCASFRSPALAKNIQYFGAGTRLSVL.

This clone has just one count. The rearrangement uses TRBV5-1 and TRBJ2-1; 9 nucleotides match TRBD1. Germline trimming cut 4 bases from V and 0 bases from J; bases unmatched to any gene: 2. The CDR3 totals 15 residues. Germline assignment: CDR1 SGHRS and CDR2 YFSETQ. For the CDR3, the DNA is TGCGCCAGCAGCCGACAGGGGGACTCCTACAATGAGCAGTTCTTC. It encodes CASSRQGDSYNEQFF.

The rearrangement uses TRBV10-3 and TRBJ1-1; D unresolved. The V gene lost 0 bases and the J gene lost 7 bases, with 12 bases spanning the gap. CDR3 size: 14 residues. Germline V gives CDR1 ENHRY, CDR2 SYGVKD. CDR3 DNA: TGTGCCATCAGTGAGTCAATGGTTACAGATGAAGCTTTCTTT. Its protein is CAISESMVTDEAFF.

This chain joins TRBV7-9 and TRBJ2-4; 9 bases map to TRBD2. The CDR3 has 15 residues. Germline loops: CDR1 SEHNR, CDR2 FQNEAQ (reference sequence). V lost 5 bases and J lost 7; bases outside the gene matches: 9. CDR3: CASSPWAGGLNIQYF. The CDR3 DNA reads TGTGCCAGCAGCCCCTGGGCGGGAGGGCTTAACATTCAGTACTTC. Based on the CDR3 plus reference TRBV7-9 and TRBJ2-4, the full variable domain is DTGVSQNPRHKITKRGQNVTFRCDPISEHNRLYWYRQTLGQGPEFLTYFQNEAQLEKSRLLSDRFSAERPKGSFSTLEIQRTEQGDSAMYLCASSPWAGGLNIQYFGAGTRLSVL.

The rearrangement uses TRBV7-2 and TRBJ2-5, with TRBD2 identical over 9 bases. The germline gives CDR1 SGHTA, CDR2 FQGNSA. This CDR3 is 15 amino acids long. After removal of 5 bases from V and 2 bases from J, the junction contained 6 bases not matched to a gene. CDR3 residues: CASSRPSGNQETQYF. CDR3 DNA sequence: TGTGCCAGCAGCCGTCCTAGCGGGAATCAAGAGACCCAGTACTTC.

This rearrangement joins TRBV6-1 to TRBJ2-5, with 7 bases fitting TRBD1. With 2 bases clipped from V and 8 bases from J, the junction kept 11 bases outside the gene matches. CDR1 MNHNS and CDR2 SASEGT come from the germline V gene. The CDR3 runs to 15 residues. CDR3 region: CASSEFGQVLDTQYF. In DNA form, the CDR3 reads TGTGCCAGCAGTGAATTCGGACAGGTACTAGATACCCAGTACTTC.

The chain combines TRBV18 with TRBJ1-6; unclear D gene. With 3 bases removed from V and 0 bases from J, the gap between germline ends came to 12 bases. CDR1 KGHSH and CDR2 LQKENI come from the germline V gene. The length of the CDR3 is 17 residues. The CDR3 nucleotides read TGTGCCAGCTCACCGGTAACCTCGAGCTCCTATAATTCACCCCTCCACTTT. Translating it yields CASSPVTSSSYNSPLHF.

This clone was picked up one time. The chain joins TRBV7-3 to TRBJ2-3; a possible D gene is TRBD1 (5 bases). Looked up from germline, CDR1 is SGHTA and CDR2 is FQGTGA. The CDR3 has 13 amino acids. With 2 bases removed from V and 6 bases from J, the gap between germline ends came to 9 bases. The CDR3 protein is CASSLSKGDTQYF. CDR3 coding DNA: TGTGCCAGCAGCTTATCCAAGGGGGATACGCAGTATTTT. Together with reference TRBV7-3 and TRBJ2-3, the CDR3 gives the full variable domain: GAGVSQTPSNKVTEKGKYVELRCDPISGHTALYWYRQSLGQGPEFLIYFQGTGAADDSGLPNDRFFAVRPEGSVSTLKIQRTERGDSAVYLCASSLSKGDTQYFGPGTRLTVL.

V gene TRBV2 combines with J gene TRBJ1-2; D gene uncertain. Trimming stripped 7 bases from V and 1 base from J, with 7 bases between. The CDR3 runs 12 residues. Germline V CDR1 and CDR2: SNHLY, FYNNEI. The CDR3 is CASTLFNYGYTF. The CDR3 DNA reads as TGTGCCAGCACCCTTTTTAACTATGGCTACACCTTC.

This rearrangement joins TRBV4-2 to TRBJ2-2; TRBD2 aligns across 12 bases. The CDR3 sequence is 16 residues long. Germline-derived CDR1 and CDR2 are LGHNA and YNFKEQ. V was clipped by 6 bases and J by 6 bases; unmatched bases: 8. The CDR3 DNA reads TGTGCCAGCAGACTAGCGGGAGGTCGCCTGGCCGGGGAGCTGTTTTTT. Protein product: CASRLAGGRLAGELFF.

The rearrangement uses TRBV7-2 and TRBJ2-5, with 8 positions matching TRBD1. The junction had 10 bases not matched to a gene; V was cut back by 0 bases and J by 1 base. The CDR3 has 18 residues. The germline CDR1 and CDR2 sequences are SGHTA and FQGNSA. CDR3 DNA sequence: TGTGCCAGCAGCTTAGCGTTGCAGGGGGCGATAACCCAAGAGACCCAGTACTTC. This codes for CASSLALQGAITQETQYF.

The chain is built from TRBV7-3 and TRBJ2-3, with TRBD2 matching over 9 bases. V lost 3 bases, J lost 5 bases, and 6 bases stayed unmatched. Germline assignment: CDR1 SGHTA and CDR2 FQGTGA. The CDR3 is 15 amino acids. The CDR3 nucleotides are TGTGCCAGCAGCTTTAGCGGGAGTATTGGAGATACGCAGTATTTT. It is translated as CASSFSGSIGDTQYF.

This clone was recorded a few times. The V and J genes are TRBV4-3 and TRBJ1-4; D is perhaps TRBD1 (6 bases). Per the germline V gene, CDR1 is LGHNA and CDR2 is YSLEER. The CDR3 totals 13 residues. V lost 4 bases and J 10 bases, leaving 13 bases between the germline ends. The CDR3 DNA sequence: TGCGCCAGCAGCCTCCAGGGGACGGGAAAACTGTTTTTT. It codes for CASSLQGTGKLFF.

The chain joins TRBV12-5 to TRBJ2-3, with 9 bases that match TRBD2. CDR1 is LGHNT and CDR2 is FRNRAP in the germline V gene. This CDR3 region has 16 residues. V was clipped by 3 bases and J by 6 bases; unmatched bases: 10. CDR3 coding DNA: TGTGCTAGTGGTTTCCAAGTCTCTCTAGCGGGGGATACGCAGTATTTT. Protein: CASGFQVSLAGDTQYF. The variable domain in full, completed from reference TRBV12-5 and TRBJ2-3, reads DARVTQTPRHKVTEMGQEVTMRCQPILGHNTVFWYRQTMMQGLELLAYFRNRAPLDDSGMPKDRFSAEMPDATLATLKIQPSEPRDSAVYFCASGFQVSLAGDTQYFGPGTRLTVL.

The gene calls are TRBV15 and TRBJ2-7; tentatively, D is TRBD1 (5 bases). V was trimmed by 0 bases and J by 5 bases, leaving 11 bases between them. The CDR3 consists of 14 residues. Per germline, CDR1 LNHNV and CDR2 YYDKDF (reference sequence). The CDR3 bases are TGTGCCACCAGCAGAGATAGGGGAAGGAACGAGCAGTACTTC. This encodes CATSRDRGRNEQYF.

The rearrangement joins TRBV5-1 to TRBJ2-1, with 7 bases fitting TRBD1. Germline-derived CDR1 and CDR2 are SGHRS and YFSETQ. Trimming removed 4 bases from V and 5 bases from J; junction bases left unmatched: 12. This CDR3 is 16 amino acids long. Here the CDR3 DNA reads TGCGCCAGCAGCAAGCGACCTCAGGGGGACCACAATGAGCAGTTCTTC. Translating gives CASSKRPQGDHNEQFF.

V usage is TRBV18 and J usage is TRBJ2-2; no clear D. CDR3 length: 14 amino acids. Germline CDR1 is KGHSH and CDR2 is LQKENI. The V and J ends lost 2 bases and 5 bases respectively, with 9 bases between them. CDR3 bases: TGTGCCAGCTCACCAAGTACCGGGACCGGGGAGCTGTTTTTT. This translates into CASSPSTGTGELFF.

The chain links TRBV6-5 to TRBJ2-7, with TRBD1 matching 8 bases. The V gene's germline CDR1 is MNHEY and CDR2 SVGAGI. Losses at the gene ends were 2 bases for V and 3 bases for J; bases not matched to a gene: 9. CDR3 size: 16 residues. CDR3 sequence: CASSYAYGQGNYEQYF. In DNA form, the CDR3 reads TGTGCCAGCAGTTACGCATACGGACAGGGAAACTACGAGCAGTACTTC.

The CDR3 loop reads CASSPRTGKYQETQYF. The CDR3 nucleotides read TGCGCCAGCAGCCCCAGGACAGGGAAGTACCAAGAGACCCAGTACTTC. V gene TRBV4-1 combines with J gene TRBJ2-5; 8 bases are shared with TRBD1. The ends lost 4 bases at V and 0 bases at J; junction bases unmatched: 7. The CDR3 covers 16 residues. Per germline, CDR1 MGHRA and CDR2 YSYEKL.

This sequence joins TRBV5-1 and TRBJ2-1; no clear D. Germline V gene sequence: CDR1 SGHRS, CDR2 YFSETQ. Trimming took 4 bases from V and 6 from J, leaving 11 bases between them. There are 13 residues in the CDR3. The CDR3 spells CASSPTESNEQFF. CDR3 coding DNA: TGCGCCAGCAGCCCGACTGAATCCAATGAGCAGTTCTTC. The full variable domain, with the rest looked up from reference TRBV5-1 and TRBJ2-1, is KAGVTQTPRYLIKTRGQQVTLSCSPISGHRSVSWYQQTPGQGLQFLFEYFSETQRNKGNFPGRFSGRQFSNSRSEMNVSTLELGDSALYLCASSPTESNEQFFGPGTRLTVL.

CDR3 loop: CASRSLGRDNYGYTF. The CDR3 bases are TGTGCCAGTAGGAGCCTGGGCAGGGATAACTATGGCTACACCTTC. The rearrangement joins TRBV19 to TRBJ1-2; a possible D gene is TRBD1 (5 bases). In germline, CDR1 is LNHDA, CDR2 SQIVND (reference sequence). The CDR3 is 15 amino acids. Trimming took off 6 bases at V and 1 base at J, with 15 bases between the two ends.

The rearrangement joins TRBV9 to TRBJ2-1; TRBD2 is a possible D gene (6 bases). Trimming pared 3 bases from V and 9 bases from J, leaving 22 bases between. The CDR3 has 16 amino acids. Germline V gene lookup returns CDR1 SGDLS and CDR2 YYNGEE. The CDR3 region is CASSALRDSNSGEQFF. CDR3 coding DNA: TGTGCCAGCAGCGCCCTCCGGGACTCAAACAGCGGTGAGCAGTTCTTC. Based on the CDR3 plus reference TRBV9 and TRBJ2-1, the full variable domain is DSGVTQTPKHLITATGQRVTLRCSPRSGDLSVYWYQQSLDQGLQFLIQYYNGEERAKGNILERFSAQQFPDLHSELNLSSLELGDSALYFCASSALRDSNSGEQFFGPGTRLTVL.

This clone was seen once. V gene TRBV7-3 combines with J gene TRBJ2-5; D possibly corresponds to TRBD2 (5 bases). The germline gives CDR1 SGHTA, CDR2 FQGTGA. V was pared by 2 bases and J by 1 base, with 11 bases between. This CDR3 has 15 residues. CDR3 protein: CASSLDGRVQETQYF. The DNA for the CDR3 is TGTGCCAGCAGCTTAGATGGGCGGGTCCAAGAGACCCAGTACTTC.

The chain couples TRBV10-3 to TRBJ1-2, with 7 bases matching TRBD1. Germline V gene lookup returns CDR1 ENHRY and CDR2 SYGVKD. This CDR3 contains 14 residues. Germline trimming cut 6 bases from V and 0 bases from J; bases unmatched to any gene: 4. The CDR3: CAIRQQGTNYGYTF. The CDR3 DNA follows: TGTGCCATCAGGCAACAGGGGACTAACTATGGCTACACCTTC.

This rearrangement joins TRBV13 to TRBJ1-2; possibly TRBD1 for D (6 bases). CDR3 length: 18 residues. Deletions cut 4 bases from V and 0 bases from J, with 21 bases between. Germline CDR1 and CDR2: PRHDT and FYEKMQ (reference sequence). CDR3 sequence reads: CASSSSPLDSPTNYGYTF. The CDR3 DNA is TGTGCCAGCAGCTCCTCCCCCCTGGACAGCCCTACTAACTATGGCTACACCTTC.

CDR3 DNA: TGTGCCAGCAGCCGGAGACAGGGGGAAAGTAGCGAGCAGTACTTC. Its translation: CASSRRQGESSEQYF. J is TRBJ2-7 and V is TRBV7-2; 9 nucleotides match TRBD1. The ends lost 5 bases at V and 6 bases at J; junction bases unmatched: 11. The CDR3 has 15 amino acids. Germline loops: CDR1 SGHTA, CDR2 FQGNSA.

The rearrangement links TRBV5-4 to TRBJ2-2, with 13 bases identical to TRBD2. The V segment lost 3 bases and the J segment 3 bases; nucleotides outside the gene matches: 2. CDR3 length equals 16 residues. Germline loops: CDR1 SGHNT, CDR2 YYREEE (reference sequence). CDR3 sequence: CASSSGLAGDTGELFF. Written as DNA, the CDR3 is TGTGCCAGCAGCTCTGGACTAGCGGGAGACACCGGGGAGCTGTTTTTT.